This entry is about one T cell receptor (beta chain). Antigen unknown. TCRdb keeps only in-frame clones here, not all; method: immunoSEQ multiplex PCR. The profile shows approximately 95,000 clones, roughly four fifths of them singletons. This entry comes from a study of radiotherapy plus CTLA-4 blockade in lung cancer. General study points: The authors reported that early blood T cell clone dynamics, with interferon-beta, best predicted response.

Material: peripheral blood, obtained from a patient treated with radiotherapy plus ipilimumab. The sequence derives from a human donor with non-small cell lung cancer who had a partial response to radiotherapy plus ipilimumab.

The CDR3 spells CASSKRGSGANVLTF. The CDR3 DNA reads TGTGCCAGCAGCAAGCGGGGTTCTGGGGCCAACGTCCTGACTTTC. The chain joins TRBV9 to TRBJ2-6; 7 bases are shared with TRBD2. The ends lost 4 bases at V and 1 base at J; junction bases unmatched: 2. Germline CDR1 reads SGDLS; CDR2 reads YYNGEE. The CDR3 runs to 15 residues.